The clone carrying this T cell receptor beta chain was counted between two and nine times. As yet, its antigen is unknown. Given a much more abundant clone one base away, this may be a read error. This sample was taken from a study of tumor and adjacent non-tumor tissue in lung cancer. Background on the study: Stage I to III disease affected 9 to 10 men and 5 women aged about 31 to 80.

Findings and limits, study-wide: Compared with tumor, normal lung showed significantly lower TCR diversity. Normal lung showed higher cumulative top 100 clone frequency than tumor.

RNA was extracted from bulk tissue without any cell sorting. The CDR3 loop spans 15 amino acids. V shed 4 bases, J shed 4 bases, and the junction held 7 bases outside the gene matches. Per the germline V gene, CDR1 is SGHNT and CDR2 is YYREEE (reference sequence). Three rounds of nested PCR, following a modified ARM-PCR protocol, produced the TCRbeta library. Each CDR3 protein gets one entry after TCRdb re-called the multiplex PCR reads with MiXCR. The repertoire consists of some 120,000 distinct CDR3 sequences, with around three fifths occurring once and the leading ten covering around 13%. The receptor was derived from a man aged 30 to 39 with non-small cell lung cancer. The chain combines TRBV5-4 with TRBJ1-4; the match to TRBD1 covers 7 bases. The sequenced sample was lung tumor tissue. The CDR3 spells CASSENRGFNEKLFF. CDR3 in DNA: TGTGCCAGCAGCGAAAACAGGGGCTTTAATGAAAAACTGTTTTTT.